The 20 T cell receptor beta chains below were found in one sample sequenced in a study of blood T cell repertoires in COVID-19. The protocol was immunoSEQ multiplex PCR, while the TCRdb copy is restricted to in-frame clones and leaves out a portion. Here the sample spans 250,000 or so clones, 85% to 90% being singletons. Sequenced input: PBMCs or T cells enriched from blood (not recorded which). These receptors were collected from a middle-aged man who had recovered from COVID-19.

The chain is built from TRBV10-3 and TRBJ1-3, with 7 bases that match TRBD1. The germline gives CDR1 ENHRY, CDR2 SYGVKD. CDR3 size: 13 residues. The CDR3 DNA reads TGTGCGTCCAAACAGGGGTCTGGAAACACCATATATTTT. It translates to CASKQGSGNTIYF.

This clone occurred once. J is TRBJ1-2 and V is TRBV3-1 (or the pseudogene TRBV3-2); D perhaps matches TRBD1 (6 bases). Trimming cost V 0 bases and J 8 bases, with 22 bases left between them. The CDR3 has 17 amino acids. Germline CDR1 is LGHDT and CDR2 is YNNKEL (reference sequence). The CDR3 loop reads CASSQDFATGMLMGYTF. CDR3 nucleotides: TGTGCCAGCAGCCAAGATTTCGCGACAGGCATGTTGATGGGCTACACCTTC.

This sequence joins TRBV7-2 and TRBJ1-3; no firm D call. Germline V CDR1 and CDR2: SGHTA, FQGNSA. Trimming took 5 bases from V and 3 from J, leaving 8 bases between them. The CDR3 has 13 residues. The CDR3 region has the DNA TGTGCCAGCAGCCCCTCGGTTGGAAACACCATATATTTT. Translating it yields CASSPSVGNTIYF.

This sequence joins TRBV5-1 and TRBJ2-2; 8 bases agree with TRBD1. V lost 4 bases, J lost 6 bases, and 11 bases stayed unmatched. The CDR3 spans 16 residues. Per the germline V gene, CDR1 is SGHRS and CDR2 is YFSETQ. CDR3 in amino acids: CASSPRTGTLPGELFF. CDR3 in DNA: TGCGCCAGCAGCCCAAGGACAGGGACTCTACCCGGGGAGCTGTTTTTT.

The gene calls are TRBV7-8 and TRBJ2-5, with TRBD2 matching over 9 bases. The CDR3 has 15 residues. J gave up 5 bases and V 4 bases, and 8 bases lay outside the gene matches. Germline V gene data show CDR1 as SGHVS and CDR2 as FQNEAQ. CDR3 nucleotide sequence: TGTGCCAGCAGCTGGACAGCTAGCGGGGTGGAGACCCAGTACTTC. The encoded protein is CASSWTASGVETQYF.

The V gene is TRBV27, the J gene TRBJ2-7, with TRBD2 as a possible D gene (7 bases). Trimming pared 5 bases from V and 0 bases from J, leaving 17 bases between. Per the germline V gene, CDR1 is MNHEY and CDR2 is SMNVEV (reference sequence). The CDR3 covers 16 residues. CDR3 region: CASSGGADAYSYEQYF. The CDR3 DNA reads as TGTGCCAGCAGTGGGGGGGCGGATGCTTACTCCTACGAGCAGTACTTC.

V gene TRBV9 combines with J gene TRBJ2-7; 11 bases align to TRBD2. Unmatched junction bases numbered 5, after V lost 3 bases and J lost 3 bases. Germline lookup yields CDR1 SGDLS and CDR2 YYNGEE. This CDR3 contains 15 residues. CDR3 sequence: CASSAPTSGGYEQYF. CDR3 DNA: TGTGCCAGCAGCGCACCCACTAGCGGGGGCTACGAGCAGTACTTC.

The CDR3 bases are TGTGCCAGCAGCCCGGGACTAGCGACCTACGAGCAGTACTTC. It translates to CASSPGLATYEQYF. The chain joins TRBV3-1 (or the pseudogene TRBV3-2) to TRBJ2-7; TRBD2 matches 10 bases. The CDR3 totals 14 residues. The germline gives CDR1 LGHDT, CDR2 YNNKEL (reference sequence). With 4 bases clipped from V and 2 bases from J, the junction kept 2 bases outside the gene matches.

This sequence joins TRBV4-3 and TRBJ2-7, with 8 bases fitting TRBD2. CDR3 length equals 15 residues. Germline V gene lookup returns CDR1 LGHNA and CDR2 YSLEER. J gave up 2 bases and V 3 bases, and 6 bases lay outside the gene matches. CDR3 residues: CASSHGSGGPYEQYF. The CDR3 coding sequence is TGCGCCAGCAGCCACGGCAGCGGGGGTCCCTACGAGCAGTACTTC.

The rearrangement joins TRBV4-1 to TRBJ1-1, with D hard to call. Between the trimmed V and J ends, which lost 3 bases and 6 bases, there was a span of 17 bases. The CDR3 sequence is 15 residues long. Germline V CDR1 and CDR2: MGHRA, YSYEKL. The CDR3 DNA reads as TGCGCCAGCAGCCAGGTGGCCGGGGTGAGGTCTGAAGCTTTCTTT. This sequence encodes CASSQVAGVRSEAFF.

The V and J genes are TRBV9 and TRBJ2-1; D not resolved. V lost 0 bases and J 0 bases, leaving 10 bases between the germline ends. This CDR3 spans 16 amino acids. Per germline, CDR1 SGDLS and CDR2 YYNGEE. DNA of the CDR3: TGTGCCAGCAGCGTAGCTGGAGACTTCTCCTACAATGAGCAGTTCTTC. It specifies CASSVAGDFSYNEQFF.

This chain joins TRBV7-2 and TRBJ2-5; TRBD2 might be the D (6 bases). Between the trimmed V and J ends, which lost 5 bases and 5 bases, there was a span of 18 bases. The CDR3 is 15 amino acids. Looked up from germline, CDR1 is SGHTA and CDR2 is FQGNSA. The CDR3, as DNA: TGTGCCAGCAGCCTAGGGGTCGGGGAGGTTGAGACCCAGTACTTC. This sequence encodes CASSLGVGEVETQYF.

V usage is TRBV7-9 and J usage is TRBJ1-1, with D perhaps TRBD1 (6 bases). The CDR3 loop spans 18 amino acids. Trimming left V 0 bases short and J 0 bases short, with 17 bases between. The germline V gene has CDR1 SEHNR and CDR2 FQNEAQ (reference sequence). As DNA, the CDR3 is TGTGCCAGCAGCTTAGCGCGAGGGGGAGGGGTGTTGAACACTGAAGCTTTCTTT. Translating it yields CASSLARGGGVLNTEAFF. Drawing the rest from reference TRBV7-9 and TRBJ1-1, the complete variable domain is DTGVSQNPRHKITKRGQNVTFRCDPISEHNRLYWYRQTLGQGPEFLTYFQNEAQLEKSRLLSDRFSAERPKGSFSTLEIQRTEQGDSAMYLCASSLARGGGVLNTEAFFGQGTRLTVV.

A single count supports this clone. CDR3 loop: CASSAPGTATNEKLFF. The CDR3, as DNA: TGTGCCAGCAGCGCACCCGGGACAGCAACTAATGAAAAACTGTTTTTT. The chain couples TRBV9 to TRBJ1-4; 7 positions match TRBD1. The V gene end was trimmed by 3 bases and the J gene end by 0 bases; junction bases not matched to a gene: 5. This CDR3 region has 16 residues. Germline values: CDR1 SGDLS, CDR2 YYNGEE.

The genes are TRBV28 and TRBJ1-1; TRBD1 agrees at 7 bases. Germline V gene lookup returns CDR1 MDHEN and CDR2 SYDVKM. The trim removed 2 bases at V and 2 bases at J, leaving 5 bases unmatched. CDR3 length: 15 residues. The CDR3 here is CASSLNTGDNTEAFF. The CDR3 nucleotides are TGTGCCAGCAGTTTAAATACAGGGGACAACACTGAAGCTTTCTTT.

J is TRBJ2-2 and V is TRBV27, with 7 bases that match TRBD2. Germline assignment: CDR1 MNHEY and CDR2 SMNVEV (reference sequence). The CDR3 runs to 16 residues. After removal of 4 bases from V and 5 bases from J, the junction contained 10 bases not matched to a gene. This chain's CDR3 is CASSSNFGGGTGELFF. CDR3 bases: TGTGCCAGCAGTTCCAACTTTGGGGGAGGGACCGGGGAGCTGTTTTTT.

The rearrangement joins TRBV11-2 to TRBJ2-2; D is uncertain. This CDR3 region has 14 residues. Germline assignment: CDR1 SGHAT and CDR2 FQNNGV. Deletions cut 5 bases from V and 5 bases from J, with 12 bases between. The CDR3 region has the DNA TGTGCCAGCAGCCCGCGTGAGGTTACCGGGGAGCTGTTTTTT. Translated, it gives CASSPREVTGELFF.

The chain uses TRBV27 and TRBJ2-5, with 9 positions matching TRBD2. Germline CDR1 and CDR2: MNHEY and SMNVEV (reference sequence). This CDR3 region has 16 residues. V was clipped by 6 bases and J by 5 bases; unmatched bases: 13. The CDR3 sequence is CASRGLAGGPRETQYF. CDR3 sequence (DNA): TGTGCCAGCAGGGGTCTCGCGGGGGGGCCCAGGGAGACCCAGTACTTC.

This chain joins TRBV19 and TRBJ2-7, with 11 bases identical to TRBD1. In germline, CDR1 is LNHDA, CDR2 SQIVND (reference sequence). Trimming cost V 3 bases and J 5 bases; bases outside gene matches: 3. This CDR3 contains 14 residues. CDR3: CASSMGQGVDEQYF. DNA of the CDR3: TGTGCCAGTAGTATGGGACAGGGGGTGGACGAGCAGTACTTC.

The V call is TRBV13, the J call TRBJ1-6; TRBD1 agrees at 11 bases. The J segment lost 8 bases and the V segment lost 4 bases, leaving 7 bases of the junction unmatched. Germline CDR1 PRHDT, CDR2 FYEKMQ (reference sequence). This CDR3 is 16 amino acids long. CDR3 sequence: CASSSGTGGEHSPLHF. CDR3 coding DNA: TGTGCCAGCAGCTCGGGGACAGGGGGGGAGCATTCACCCCTCCACTTT.